Here is one T cell receptor (beta chain) with its context. This receptor's antigen is unknown. Qualities for individual bases were not recorded, and no much larger clone is one base off. Enrolling through a virtual design, the prospective study's participants ranged in age from roughly 18 to 95 years and lived across roughly 24 United States geographic areas. Cohort assignment in the prospective study relied on participant-reported clinical history from a screening survey and a study questionnaire. ImmuneRACE Cohort 3 recovered participants were defined by two consecutive negative NP/OP PCR tests, healthcare professional clearance, or symptom resolution. Mobile phlebotomists in the prospective study collected whole blood, serum and a nasopharyngeal or oropharyngeal swab from every participant. Over an approximately 2-month period, participants in the prospective study had the option of providing additional blood draws and questionnaires. Blood samples from the prospective study were shipped frozen or at room temperature prior to DNA extraction.

The immunoSEQ Assay, a bias-controlled multiplex PCR, was used to amplify TCRbeta CDR3 regions from genomic DNA. The published analysis was carried out like this. The number of nucleated cells in each sample was estimated by amplification of reference gene primers within the assay. Sequence reads were collapsed and filtered to measure the absolute abundance of every unique TCRbeta CDR3 rearrangement. For each sample, productive Simpson clonality was calculated by taking the square root of Simpson's diversity index across productive rearrangements. In its TCRdb copy, this immuneACCESS table keeps in-frame sequences only and misses some clones. Where compared with another copy, unresolved V genes explain less than half of these, and the others have no known cause. The DNA was the basis for D and trimming; V, J and clone size are from that table. Recorded for this sample are 150,000 to 200,000 clones; roughly 85% of them occurred a single time. The ten largest clones take up 15% to 20% of the sample.

These data belong to a study of blood T cell repertoires in COVID-19 (dated by TCRdb to 2018 to 2021). Context from the whole study: The collaborator samples originated in the United States, Italy and Spain and spanned the acute and convalescent phases of COVID-19. A de-identified subject ID, COVID-19 status, age in years and sex were almost always included in the sample metadata. Where available, HLA class I and class II types were taken from metadata supplied by the sample provider and were not determined by assay-based typing. The repertoires were made available in a free public database intended to serve as a resource for research on the immune response to SARS-CoV-2. The material from the prospective study consisted of cDNA or gDNA derived from T cells, B-cell-depleted T cells, or PBMCs. Deeply sampled blood TCRbeta repertoires from subjects exposed to, actively infected with, or recovered from COVID-19 were included in the dataset. The samples were drawn from two sources: the first 160 participants of the ongoing ImmuneRACE study, and 1,254 subjects contributed by 6 global collaborators.

What the authors observed across the whole study: The quantity of clinical and demographic metadata differed by source and by participant and was supplied without curation.

From the cysteine through the phenylalanine, the CDR3 covers 20 amino acids. Only the CDR3 DNA stays, 60 bases, in frame from base 1. V is pruned by 3 bases and J by 0 bases, leaving 18 bases of the junction without a gene match. CDR1 and CDR2 were assigned from the germline V gene (reference sequence) as LGHDT and YNNKEL. The receptor chain draws on TRBV3-1 (or the pseudogene TRBV3-2) and TRBJ2-3; 7 bases in the junction line up with TRBD2. The specimen was PBMCs or T cells enriched from blood (not recorded which). The clonotype was recovered from a man in his 60s who had recovered from COVID-19. DNA sequence: TGTGCCAGCAGCCAGGGTATAGCGGGCGGGAGTCTTCCTAGCACAGATACGCAGTATTTT. Its protein reads: CASSQGIAGGSLPSTDTQYF.